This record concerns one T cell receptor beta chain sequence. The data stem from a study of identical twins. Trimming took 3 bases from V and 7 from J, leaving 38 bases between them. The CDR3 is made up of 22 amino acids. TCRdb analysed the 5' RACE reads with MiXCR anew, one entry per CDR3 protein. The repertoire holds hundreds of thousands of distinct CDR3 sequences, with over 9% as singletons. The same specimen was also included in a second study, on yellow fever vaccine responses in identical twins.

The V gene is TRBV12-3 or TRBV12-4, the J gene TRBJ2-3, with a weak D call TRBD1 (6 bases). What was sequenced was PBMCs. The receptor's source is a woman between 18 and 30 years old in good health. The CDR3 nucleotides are TGTGCCAGCAGTTTGGTCCGAGGGGGAACTGTTCGGCGCCCCGAACCTGTGAATACGCAGTATTTT. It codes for CASSLVRGGTVRRPEPVNTQYF.